The source of this T cell receptor beta chain is a study of blood T cell repertoires in COVID-19. Study in general: The United States, Italy and Spain provided the acute and convalescent COVID-19 samples.

V gave up 0 bases and J gave up 1 base, with 9 bases separating them. This CDR3 is built from 15 residues. Germline-derived CDR1 and CDR2 are LGHDT and YNNKEL (reference sequence). The participants were between about 18 and 90 years old and came from about two dozen US areas. Assignments of participants to cohorts depended upon their own reported clinical history. Authors' methods: Estimated nucleated cell counts came from reference gene primer amplification. Measured with immunoSEQ multiplex PCR; TCRdb has only the in-frame clones, and not every one. The V and J calls and clone size were taken over from that table, and D and trimming were inferred from the DNA. The sample has about 250,000 clones, 65% to 90% seen once; the top ten hold approximately 9.1%.

The sample taken for sequencing was PBMCs or T cells enriched from blood (not recorded which). The rearrangement uses TRBV3-1 (or the pseudogene TRBV3-2) and TRBJ1-1, with no clear D. This clonotype was obtained from a woman aged 50 to 60 with acute COVID-19. The CDR3 is CASSQDNTKNTEAFF. In nucleotides, the CDR3 is TGTGCCAGCAGCCAAGATAACACTAAGAACACTGAAGCTTTCTTT.